A selection of T cell receptor beta chains follows, all from one sample in a study of cytomegalovirus exposure and HLA in healthy donors. Method: immunoSEQ multiplex PCR; TCRdb's copy keeps in-frame clones and lacks some. Here the sample spans approximately 170,000 clones, roughly four fifths being singletons. The sample comprised PBMCs. The receptors were gathered from a woman aged 25 to 39 in good health and CMV-seropositive. The CDR3 runs from the conserved cysteine through the conserved F or W. Fields, in order: V gene, J gene, CDR3 protein.

V: TRBV11-2; J: TRBJ2-5; CDR3: CASSLGEAETQYF
V: TRBV2; J: TRBJ2-7; CDR3: CASRVSGEQYF
V: TRBV15; J: TRBJ2-7; CDR3: CATSREVTTRDEQYF
V: TRBV12-2; J: TRBJ1-5; CDR3: CASRFSTEPREGLGNQPQHF
V: TRBV5-1; J: TRBJ2-1; CDR3: CASSYSGGEQFF
V: TRBV7-9; J: TRBJ2-2; CDR3: CATQGLAGGQRELFF
V: TRBV30; J: TRBJ1-2; CDR3: CAWRRDRTYGYTF
V: TRBV6-5; J: -; CDR3: CASSKGLAGGSEQYF
V: TRBV4-1; J: TRBJ2-3; CDR3: CASSQDRTRTDTQYF
V: TRBV6-1; J: TRBJ1-1; CDR3: CASSPVAPGGAFF
V: TRBV14; J: TRBJ2-3; CDR3: CASSQDTQPLDTQYF
V: TRBV7-2; J: TRBJ2-7; CDR3: CASERDRGYEQYF
V: TRBV2; J: TRBJ2-7; CDR3: CASSADAPWRSYEQYF
V: TRBV4-3; J: TRBJ2-1; CDR3: CASSQEGWAGANSYNEQFF
V: TRBV19; J: TRBJ2-1; CDR3: CASSIRGSYNEQFF
V: TRBV4-3; J: TRBJ2-1; CDR3: CASSQGPGDNEQFF
V: TRBV6-5; J: TRBJ2-7; CDR3: CASGNLRDSYEQYF
V: TRBV6-5; J: TRBJ1-1; CDR3: CASSYLRSNTEAFF
V: TRBV10-3; J: TRBJ2-3; CDR3: CATGTSGQPENTQYF
V: TRBV5-4; J: TRBJ2-3; CDR3: CASSLPSGSRDTQYF
V: TRBV5-1; J: TRBJ2-5; CDR3: CASSFSDRGLGETQYF
V: TRBV12-5; J: TRBJ1-5; CDR3: CASGLGQGTFNQPQHF
V: TRBV6-5; J: TRBJ1-2; CDR3: CASSSPRTNYGYTF
V: TRBV5-4; J: TRBJ2-3; CDR3: CASSLQQQVNTQYF
V: TRBV11-2; J: TRBJ1-3; CDR3: CASSSPPTTQQRVYF
V: TRBV28; J: TRBJ1-1; CDR3: CASSFESWTEAFF
V: TRBV5-1; J: TRBJ2-3; CDR3: CASSLAAGMPDTQYF
V: TRBV28; J: TRBJ1-5; CDR3: CASSLGTGALNQPQHF
V: TRBV5-1; J: TRBJ1-5; CDR3: CASSPGQGYQPQHF
V: TRBV10-3; J: TRBJ2-2; CDR3: CALGSSTNTGELFF
V: TRBV6-4; J: TRBJ2-1; CDR3: CASSDEAFGEQFF
V: TRBV5-1; J: TRBJ2-1; CDR3: CASSRAGQLNEQFF
V: TRBV15; J: TRBJ1-2; CDR3: CATSAGSGVYGYTF
V: TRBV5-8; J: TRBJ1-2; CDR3: CASSLDLAGWNGYTF
V: TRBV10-3; J: TRBJ2-5; CDR3: CAISSSLAGGKETQYF
V: TRBV19; J: TRBJ1-2; CDR3: CASSIAPQGVGGYTF